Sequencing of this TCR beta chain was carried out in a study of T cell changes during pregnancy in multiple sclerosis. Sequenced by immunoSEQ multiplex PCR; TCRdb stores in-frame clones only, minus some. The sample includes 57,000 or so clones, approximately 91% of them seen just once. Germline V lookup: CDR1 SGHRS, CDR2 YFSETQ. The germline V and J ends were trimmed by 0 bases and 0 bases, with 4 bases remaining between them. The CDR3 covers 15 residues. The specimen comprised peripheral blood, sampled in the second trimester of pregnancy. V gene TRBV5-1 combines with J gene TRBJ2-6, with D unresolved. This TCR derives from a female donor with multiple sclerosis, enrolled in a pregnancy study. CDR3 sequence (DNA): TGCGCCAGCAGCTTGGTAGTCTCTGGGGCCAACGTCCTGACTTTC. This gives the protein CASSLVVSGANVLTF.